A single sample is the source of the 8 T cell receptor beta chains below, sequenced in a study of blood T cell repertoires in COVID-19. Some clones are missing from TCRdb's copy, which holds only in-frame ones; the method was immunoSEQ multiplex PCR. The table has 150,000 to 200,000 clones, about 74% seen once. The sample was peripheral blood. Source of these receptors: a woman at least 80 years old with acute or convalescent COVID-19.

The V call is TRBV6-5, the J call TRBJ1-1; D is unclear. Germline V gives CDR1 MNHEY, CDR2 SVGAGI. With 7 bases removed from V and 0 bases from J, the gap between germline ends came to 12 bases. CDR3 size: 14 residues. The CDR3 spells CASMDHRVNTEAFF. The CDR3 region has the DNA TGTGCCAGCATGGATCACCGGGTGAACACTGAAGCTTTCTTT.

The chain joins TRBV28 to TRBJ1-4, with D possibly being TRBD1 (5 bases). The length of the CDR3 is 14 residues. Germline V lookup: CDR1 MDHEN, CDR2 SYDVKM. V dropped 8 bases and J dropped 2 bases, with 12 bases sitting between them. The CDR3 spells CASRLGVTNEKLFF. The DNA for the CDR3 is TGTGCCAGCCGGCTAGGGGTGACTAATGAAAAACTGTTTTTT.

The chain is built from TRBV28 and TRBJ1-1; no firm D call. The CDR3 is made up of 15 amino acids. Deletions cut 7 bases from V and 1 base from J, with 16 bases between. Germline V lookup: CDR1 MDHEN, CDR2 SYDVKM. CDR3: CASNTLGLSNTEAFF. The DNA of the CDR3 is TGTGCCAGCAATACCCTAGGACTTTCGAACACTGAAGCTTTCTTT.

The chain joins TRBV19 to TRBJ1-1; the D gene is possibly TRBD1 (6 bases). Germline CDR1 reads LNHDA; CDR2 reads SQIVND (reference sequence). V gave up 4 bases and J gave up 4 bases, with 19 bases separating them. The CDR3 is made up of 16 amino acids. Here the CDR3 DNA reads TGTGCCAGTAGTAAAAGCCCGGCCGACAGGATCACTGAAGCTTTCTTT. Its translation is CASSKSPADRITEAFF.

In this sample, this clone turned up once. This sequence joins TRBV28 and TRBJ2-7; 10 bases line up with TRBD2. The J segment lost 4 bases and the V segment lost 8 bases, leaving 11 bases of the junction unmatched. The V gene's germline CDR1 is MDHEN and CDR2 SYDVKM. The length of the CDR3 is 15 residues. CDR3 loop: CASRPWGLASYEQYF. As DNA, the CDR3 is TGTGCCAGCCGGCCGTGGGGACTAGCGTCATACGAGCAGTACTTC.

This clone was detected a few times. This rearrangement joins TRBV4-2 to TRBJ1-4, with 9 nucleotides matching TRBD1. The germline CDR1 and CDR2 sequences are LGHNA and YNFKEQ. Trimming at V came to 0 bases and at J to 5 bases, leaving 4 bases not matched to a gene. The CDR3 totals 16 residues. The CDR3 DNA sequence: TGTGCCAGCAGCCAAGACGACAGGGGGGAAAATGAAAAACTGTTTTTT. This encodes CASSQDDRGENEKLFF.

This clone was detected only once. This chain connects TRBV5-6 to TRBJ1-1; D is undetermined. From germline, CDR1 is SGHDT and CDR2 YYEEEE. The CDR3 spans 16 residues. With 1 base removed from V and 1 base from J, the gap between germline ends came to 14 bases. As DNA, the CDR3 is TGTGCCAGCAGCTTGCCTTCGTGGAGACCGAACACTGAAGCTTTCTTT. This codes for CASSLPSWRPNTEAFF.

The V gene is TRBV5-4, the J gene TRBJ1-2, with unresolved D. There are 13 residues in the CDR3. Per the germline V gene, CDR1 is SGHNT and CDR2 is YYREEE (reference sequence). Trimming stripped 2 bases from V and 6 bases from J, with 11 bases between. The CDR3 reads CASSFGNRNGYTF. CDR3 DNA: TGTGCCAGCAGCTTCGGGAATCGGAATGGCTACACCTTC.